This T cell receptor beta chain was recorded in a study of blood T cells in healthy people across ages. Study results and caveats: When set beside aged donors, long-lived donors presented more naive CD4+ cells and higher diversity.

CDR1 SNHLY and CDR2 FYNNEI come from the germline V gene. The CDR3 contains 17 residues. After removal of 5 bases from V and 0 bases from J, the junction contained 8 bases not matched to a gene. This clonotype was counted many times. The antigen remains unidentified. PBMCs were isolated at a quantity of at least 6.5 million per sample. Total RNA extraction produced at least 6 micrograms (per sample) for the study. A second PCR of 7 to 11 cycles used a sample-barcoded 5' primer and a J-beta primer mix. CDR3-containing paired-end reads numbering at least 2.5 million came from each sample. TCRdb independently ran MiXCR on the 5' RACE reads; one entry per CDR3 protein. The data contain under 2 million distinct CDR3 sequences, roughly a third of them singletons.

The sequenced sample consisted of blood. The TCR sequence derives from a woman aged 25 to 39 in good health. The rearrangement links TRBV2 to TRBJ1-5, with 9 bases that match TRBD1. The CDR3 here is CASSYRDRASSNQPQHF. The CDR3, as DNA: TGTGCCAGCAGTTACCGGGACAGGGCATCTAGCAATCAGCCCCAGCATTTT.